These 27 T cell receptor beta chains were sequenced from one sample in a study of shared clonotypes between healthy human individuals. The protocol was immunoSEQ multiplex PCR, while the TCRdb copy is restricted to in-frame clones and leaves out a portion. The sample holds approximately 2,300,000 clones; roughly 90% are singletons and the top ten take about 0.36%. Sequencing input: naive CD4+ T cells from PBMCs. As to subset: CD45RA+ positively selected. These receptors all come from a man aged 18-30 years in good health. Some clones in this sample may be carry-over from other donors' samples.

The chain recombines TRBV6-1 with TRBJ1-4; weak D call: TRBD1 (5 bases). The CDR3 totals 15 residues. Germline V lookup: CDR1 MNHNS, CDR2 SASEGT. The V end lost 0 bases, the J end lost 8 bases, and 13 bases lay between the germline ends. The CDR3 bases are TGTGCCAGCAGTGAAGCTGCAGGGACGTCAGAAAAACTGTTTTTT. It codes for CASSEAAGTSEKLFF.

On this clone: The sample holds other DNA sequences that translate to the same CDR3. The J gene is TRBJ1-5, the V gene TRBV15; D is ambiguous. Trimming removed 5 bases from V and 4 bases from J, with 6 bases in between. The germline gives CDR1 LNHNV, CDR2 YYDKDF (reference sequence). CDR3 size: 12 residues. The CDR3 DNA follows: TGTGCCACCAGCGAGGGAAATCAGCCCCAGCATTTT. Residues: CATSEGNQPQHF.

V gene TRBV30 combines with J gene TRBJ2-1, with 7 bases fitting TRBD1. Germline CDR1 is GTSNPN and CDR2 is SVGIG (reference sequence). This CDR3 is built from 18 residues. V gave up 0 bases and J gave up 6 bases; unmatched junction bases: 17. CDR3 bases: TGTGCCTGGAGTGTCATAGGACAGGCCTCACGGGTTTCCAATGAGCAGTTCTTC. Translated: CAWSVIGQASRVSNEQFF.

This clone was seen a few times. This chain connects TRBV11-2 to TRBJ2-3; D perhaps matches TRBD1 (5 bases). The germline V and J ends were trimmed by 6 bases and 0 bases, with 10 bases remaining between them. CDR3 size: 14 residues. Germline CDR1 is SGHAT and CDR2 is FQNNGV. The CDR3 region has the DNA TGTGCCAGCAGGCAGGGTGTTAGCACAGATACGCAGTATTTT. Translating gives CASRQGVSTDTQYF.

The chain couples TRBV5-1 to TRBJ2-3, with D perhaps TRBD1 or TRBD2 (5 bases each). The CDR3 has 16 residues. Germline loops: CDR1 SGHRS, CDR2 YFSETQ. Trimming stripped 3 bases from V and 1 base from J, with 15 bases between. The CDR3 DNA is TGCGCCAGCAGCTGGGACCCTTCAACCGGCACAGATACGCAGTATTTT. Amino acids: CASSWDPSTGTDTQYF.

V and J are TRBV5-1 and TRBJ2-1; TRBD2 agrees at 9 bases. There are 15 residues in the CDR3. Germline V gene lookup returns CDR1 SGHRS and CDR2 YFSETQ. The ends lost 4 bases at V and 0 bases at J; junction bases unmatched: 2. As DNA, the CDR3 is TGCGCCAGCAGCGCGGGAGGGGGCTCCTACAATGAGCAGTTCTTC. It encodes CASSAGGGSYNEQFF. Complete variable domain (other parts from reference TRBV5-1 and TRBJ2-1): KAGVTQTPRYLIKTRGQQVTLSCSPISGHRSVSWYQQTPGQGLQFLFEYFSETQRNKGNFPGRFSGRQFSNSRSEMNVSTLELGDSALYLCASSAGGGSYNEQFFGPGTRLTVL.

In DNA, the CDR3 is TGTGCCAGCAGCCCCCTGGGGGGCCTAGTAGATACGCAGTATTTT. Protein product: CASSPLGGLVDTQYF. The chain is built from TRBV9 and TRBJ2-3, with D perhaps being TRBD1 or TRBD2 (6 bases each). This CDR3 is 15 amino acids long. Germline-derived CDR1 and CDR2 are SGDLS and YYNGEE. V was trimmed by 4 bases and J by 5 bases, leaving 17 bases between them.

This clone was counted a few times. In the same sample, other DNA sequences code for this CDR3. The V and J genes are TRBV14 and TRBJ1-1; D unresolved. The V end lost 1 base, the J end lost 5 bases, and 5 bases lay between the germline ends. CDR3 length equals 12 residues. Germline CDR1 SGHDN, CDR2 FVKESK. The chain's CDR3 is CASSQGGTEAFF. Written as DNA, the CDR3 is TGTGCCAGCAGCCAAGGGGGTACTGAAGCTTTCTTT.

The V call is TRBV30, the J call TRBJ2-3; the D is unclear. The CDR3 extends over 13 amino acids. Between the trimmed V and J ends, which lost 7 bases and 8 bases, there was a span of 19 bases. Germline-derived CDR1 and CDR2 are GTSNPN and SVGIG (reference sequence). CDR3 nucleotides: TGTGCCTCCTTTGCGAAGTCCATGGTTACGCAGTATTTT. Residues: CASFAKSMVTQYF.

V is TRBV28 and J is TRBJ2-5; TRBD1 is a possible D gene (6 bases). Trimming pared 5 bases from V and 4 bases from J, leaving 14 bases between. Germline V gene sequence: CDR1 MDHEN, CDR2 SYDVKM. The CDR3 sequence is 14 residues long. CDR3 nucleotide sequence: TGTGCCAGCAGTAAAACGGACAGATTAGAGACCCAGTACTTC. Residues: CASSKTDRLETQYF.

The chain recombines TRBV30 with TRBJ1-1; TRBD1 aligns across 8 bases. J gave up 0 bases and V 0 bases, and 6 bases lay outside the gene matches. The CDR3 totals 16 residues. Germline CDR1 GTSNPN, CDR2 SVGIG (reference sequence). In DNA form, the CDR3 reads TGTGCCTGGAGTGTACGACAGGGGACCATGAACACTGAAGCTTTCTTT. Residues: CAWSVRQGTMNTEAFF.

V usage is TRBV5-5 and J usage is TRBJ1-2; 9 nucleotides line up with TRBD1. The CDR3 runs to 16 residues. V shed 4 bases and J 6 bases; nucleotides not matched to a gene: 13. Looked up from germline, CDR1 is SGHKS and CDR2 is YYEKEE (reference sequence). CDR3 bases: TGTGCCAGCAGCAGAATCCCCCCCGGGACAGGGCATGGCTACACCTTC. This sequence encodes CASSRIPPGTGHGYTF.

The genes are TRBV9 and TRBJ2-3, with 7 positions matching TRBD2. The V gene's germline CDR1 is SGDLS and CDR2 YYNGEE. Losses at the gene ends were 10 bases for V and 2 bases for J; bases not matched to a gene: 16. The CDR3 is made up of 16 amino acids. CDR3 loop: CAPRDLADSSTDTQYF. The CDR3 nucleotides read TGTGCCCCCAGGGATCTAGCGGACTCTTCCACAGATACGCAGTATTTT.

CDR3 coding DNA: TGTGCCAGCTCACCTCTAGCCGGGTTTGAGCAGTTCTTC. This sequence encodes CASSPLAGFEQFF. The rearrangement links TRBV18 to TRBJ2-1; TRBD2 might be the D (5 bases). CDR1 is KGHSH and CDR2 is LQKENI in the germline V gene. The CDR3 length is 13 residues. V lost 3 bases and J 9 bases, leaving 12 bases between the germline ends.

This CDR3 is CATSRFRGTSGSSSYNEQFF. Written as DNA, the CDR3 is TGTGCCACCAGCAGATTCAGAGGGACTAGCGGCTCAAGCTCCTACAATGAGCAGTTCTTC. The J gene is TRBJ2-1, the V gene TRBV15; the match to TRBD2 covers 11 bases. J lost 0 bases, V lost 2 bases, and 12 bases had no gene match. The CDR3 spans 20 residues. Germline-derived CDR1 and CDR2 are LNHNV and YYDKDF (reference sequence).

The rearrangement uses TRBV7-2 and TRBJ1-5; no clear D. Germline CDR1 SGHTA, CDR2 FQGNSA. The CDR3 extends over 14 amino acids. The ends were cut back, 2 bases at V and 5 bases at J, with 10 bases in the middle. The CDR3 DNA sequence: TGTGCCAGCAGCTTACGGGTTAGTGATCAGCCCCAGCATTTT. Protein: CASSLRVSDQPQHF.

The chain employs TRBV19 and TRBJ2-7; 10 nucleotides line up with TRBD2. The CDR3 has 17 amino acids. Looked up from germline, CDR1 is LNHDA and CDR2 is SQIVND (reference sequence). Losses at the gene ends were 1 base for V and 1 base for J; bases not matched to a gene: 7. CDR3 region: CASSIGVAGGRSYEQYF. The CDR3 coding sequence is TGTGCCAGTAGTATAGGGGTAGCGGGAGGTCGGTCCTACGAGCAGTACTTC.

This chain links TRBV28 with TRBJ1-1, with D perhaps matching TRBD1 (5 bases). Per germline, CDR1 MDHEN and CDR2 SYDVKM. V lost 7 bases to trimming and J lost 1 base, with 22 bases between them. The CDR3 totals 17 residues. The CDR3, as DNA: TGTGCCAGCAACCCGATCGGGGCCCCCCCCGGGAACACTGAAGCTTTCTTT. Residues: CASNPIGAPPGNTEAFF.

The chain joins TRBV5-1 to TRBJ2-1; no firm D call. V lost 5 bases and J lost 0, with 9 bases in between. Germline V gene lookup returns CDR1 SGHRS and CDR2 YFSETQ. There are 14 residues in the CDR3. The CDR3 spells CASSLDVSYNEQFF. The CDR3 region has the DNA TGCGCCAGCAGTTTAGACGTCTCCTACAATGAGCAGTTCTTC.

The genes are TRBV29-1 and TRBJ2-7; D ambiguous. The CDR3 contains 16 residues. V was clipped by 5 bases and J by 0 bases, with 20 bases between them. Germline V CDR1 and CDR2: SQVTM, ANQGSEA. The CDR3 nucleotides are TGCAGCGTTTCCTCCCCCTTTTACGGCGGCTCCTACGAGCAGTACTTC. Translated: CSVSSPFYGGSYEQYF.

The chain carries TRBV28 and TRBJ1-2, with D perhaps matching TRBD1 (6 bases). The CDR3 is 14 amino acids. Trimming took 7 bases from V and 1 from J, leaving 13 bases between them. Germline CDR1 reads MDHEN; CDR2 reads SYDVKM. The CDR3 loop is CASIPRGGNYGYTF. The CDR3 bases are TGTGCCAGCATCCCGAGGGGGGGTAACTATGGCTACACCTTC.

The chain combines TRBV6-5 with TRBJ2-2; the match to TRBD1 covers 9 bases. CDR3 length: 15 residues. CDR1 and CDR2 (germline): MNHEY, SVGAGI. With 9 bases clipped from V and 3 bases from J, the junction kept 8 bases outside the gene matches. The CDR3 region is CASTFRTGDTGELFF. In DNA, the CDR3 is TGTGCCAGTACCTTCCGGACAGGGGACACCGGGGAGCTGTTTTTT.

The V call is TRBV18, the J call TRBJ2-7; the D is unclear. Germline CDR1 is KGHSH and CDR2 is LQKENI. The CDR3 sequence is 13 residues long. The V gene lost 0 bases and the J gene lost 3 bases, with 6 bases spanning the gap. This CDR3 reads CASSPPMDYEQYF. The CDR3 coding sequence is TGTGCCAGCTCACCACCCATGGACTACGAGCAGTACTTC.

This rearrangement joins TRBV10-3 to TRBJ2-7; 9 bases are a match to TRBD1. CDR1 ENHRY and CDR2 SYGVKD come from the germline V gene. The CDR3 sequence is 14 residues long. V lost 2 bases to trimming and J lost 5 bases; unmatched junction nucleotides: 4. The CDR3 here is CAISEVGTGHEQYF. The DNA for the CDR3 is TGTGCCATCAGTGAGGTCGGGACAGGGCACGAGCAGTACTTC.

V and J are TRBV6-6 and TRBJ1-4; the D gene is possibly TRBD1 (5 bases). The CDR3 length is 16 residues. V was pared by 7 bases and J by 3 bases, with 18 bases between. CDR1 MNHNY and CDR2 SVGAGI come from the germline V gene (reference sequence). CDR3 in amino acids: CASTRGSGAPNEKLFF. Written as DNA, the CDR3 is TGTGCCAGCACGAGGGGCTCGGGAGCACCTAATGAAAAACTGTTTTTT.

The rearrangement uses TRBV5-1 and TRBJ2-7, with D possibly being TRBD2 (5 bases). Germline V gives CDR1 SGHRS, CDR2 YFSETQ. This CDR3 is 15 amino acids long. V lost 4 bases and J lost 0, with 14 bases in between. The CDR3 reads CASSTEGTGSYEQYF. The DNA for the CDR3 is TGCGCCAGCAGCACCGAGGGAACCGGCTCCTACGAGCAGTACTTC.

The chain employs TRBV28 and TRBJ2-7; D is uncertain. Looked up from germline, CDR1 is MDHEN and CDR2 is SYDVKM. The CDR3 has 13 residues. The ends were cut back, 6 bases at V and 2 bases at J, with 11 bases in the middle. The CDR3 bases are TGTGCCAGCAGCCACGGACCCACCTACGAGCAGTACTTC. Translation: CASSHGPTYEQYF.